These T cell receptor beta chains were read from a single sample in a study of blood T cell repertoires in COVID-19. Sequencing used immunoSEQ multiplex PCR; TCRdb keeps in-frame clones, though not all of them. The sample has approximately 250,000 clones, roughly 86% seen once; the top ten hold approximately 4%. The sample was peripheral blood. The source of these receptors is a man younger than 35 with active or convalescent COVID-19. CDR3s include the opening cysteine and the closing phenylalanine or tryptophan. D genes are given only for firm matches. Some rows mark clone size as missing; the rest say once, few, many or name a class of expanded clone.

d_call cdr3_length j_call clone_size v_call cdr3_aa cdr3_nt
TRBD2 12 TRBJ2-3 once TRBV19 CASSWGGDTQYF TGTGCCAGCAGCTGGGGGGGGGATACGCAGTATTTT
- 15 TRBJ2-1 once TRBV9 CASSVGPKNTNEQFF TGTGCCAGCAGCGTAGGTCCCAAAAACACAAATGAGCAGTTCTTC
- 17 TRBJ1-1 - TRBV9 CASSESGGRNVGTEAFF TGTGCCAGCAGCGAGAGCGGGGGCCGCAATGTGGGCACTGAAGCTTTCTTT
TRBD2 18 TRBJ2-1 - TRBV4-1 CASSHKTGIAGVRNEQFF TGCGCCAGCAGCCACAAAACCGGTATAGCGGGAGTTCGAAATGAGCAGTTCTTC
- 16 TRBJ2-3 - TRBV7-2 CASSRLRTTSTDTQYF TGTGCCAGCAGCCGCCTCCGGACAACTAGCACAGATACGCAGTATTTT
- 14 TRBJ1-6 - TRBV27 CASSLRGNNSPLHF TGTGCCAGCAGTTTAAGGGGGAATAATTCACCCCTCCACTTT
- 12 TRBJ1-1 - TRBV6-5 CASSSRGVLAFF TGTGCCAGCAGTTCCCGCGGGGTTCTGGCTTTCTTT
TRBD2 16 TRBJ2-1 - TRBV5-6 CASSLVGLAGGNEQFF TGTGCCAGCAGCTTGGTGGGCCTAGCGGGGGGTAATGAGCAGTTCTTC
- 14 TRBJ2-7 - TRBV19 CASSRSPGDYEQYF TGTGCCAGTAGTAGATCCCCGGGAGACTACGAGCAGTACTTC
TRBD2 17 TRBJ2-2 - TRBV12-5 CASGLVPRGGHTGELFF TGTGCTAGTGGTTTGGTACCTCGGGGGGGGCACACCGGGGAGCTGTTTTTT
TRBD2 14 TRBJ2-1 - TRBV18 CASSDQWRGDEQFF TGTGCCAGCTCCGACCAATGGCGGGGGGATGAGCAGTTCTTC
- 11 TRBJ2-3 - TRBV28 CASSLTDTQYF TGTGCCAGCAGCCTCACAGATACGCAGTATTTT
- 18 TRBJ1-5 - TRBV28 CASSFPLDRTHSNQPQHF TGTGCCAGCAGTTTCCCCTTGGACAGAACCCATAGCAATCAGCCCCAGCATTTT
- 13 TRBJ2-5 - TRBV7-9 CASSLMREETQYF TGTGCCAGCAGCTTAATGAGGGAAGAGACCCAGTACTTC
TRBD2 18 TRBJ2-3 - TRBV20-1 CSASSGTSGLPSTDTQYF TGCAGTGCTAGTTCCGGGACTAGCGGACTTCCTAGCACAGATACGCAGTATTTT
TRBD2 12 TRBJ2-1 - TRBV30 CAWGASGNEQFF TGTGCCTGGGGCGCTAGCGGGAATGAGCAGTTCTTC
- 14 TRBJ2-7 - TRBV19 CASSIGLARYEQYF TGTGCCAGTAGTATTGGCCTAGCCCGCTACGAGCAGTACTTC
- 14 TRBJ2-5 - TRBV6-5 CASRTAGLGETQYF TGTGCCAGCAGGACCGCGGGTCTTGGAGAGACCCAGTACTTC
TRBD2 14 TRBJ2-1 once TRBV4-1 CASSHVGGADEQFF TGCGCCAGCAGCCATGTCGGGGGGGCCGATGAGCAGTTCTTC
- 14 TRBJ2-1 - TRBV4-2 CASSPRPGRNEQFF TGTGCCAGCAGCCCCCGGCCAGGGCGGAATGAGCAGTTCTTC
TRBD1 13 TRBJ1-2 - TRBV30 CAWSLSRDSSYTF TGTGCCTGGAGTCTATCTAGGGACAGTAGCTACACCTTC
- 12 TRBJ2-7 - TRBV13 CASSIYSYEQYF TGTGCCAGCAGCATCTACTCCTACGAGCAGTACTTC
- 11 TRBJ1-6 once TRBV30 CASEGPSPLHF TGTGCCTCGGAGGGACCCTCACCCCTCCACTTT
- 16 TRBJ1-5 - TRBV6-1 CASSEASGFSNQPQHF TGTGCCAGCAGTGAAGCTTCAGGGTTTAGCAATCAGCCCCAGCATTTT
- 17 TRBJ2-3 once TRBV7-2 CASSLDGRVFSTDTQYF TGTGCCAGCAGCTTAGACGGGAGAGTCTTTAGCACAGATACGCAGTATTTT
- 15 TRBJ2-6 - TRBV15 CATSFRDSGANVLTF TGTGCCACCAGCTTCCGGGACTCTGGGGCCAACGTCCTGACTTTC
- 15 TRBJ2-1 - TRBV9 CASSVAGTVYNEQFF TGTGCCAGCAGCGTAGCGGGAACTGTTTACAATGAGCAGTTCTTC
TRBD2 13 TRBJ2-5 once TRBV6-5 CASSSSGPETQYF TGTGCCAGCAGCTCTAGCGGTCCAGAGACCCAGTACTTC
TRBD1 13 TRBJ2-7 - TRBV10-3 CAISGTGENEQYF TGTGCCATCAGTGGGACAGGGGAGAACGAGCAGTACTTC
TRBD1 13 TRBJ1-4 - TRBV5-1 CASSGQINEKLFF TGCGCCAGCTCGGGACAGATTAATGAAAAACTGTTTTTT
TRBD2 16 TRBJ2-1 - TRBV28 CASGGFGAGGSDEQFF TGTGCCAGCGGAGGGTTTGGCGCGGGGGGGTCCGATGAGCAGTTCTTC
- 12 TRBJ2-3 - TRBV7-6 CASRASTDTQYF TGTGCCAGCAGGGCCAGCACAGATACGCAGTATTTT
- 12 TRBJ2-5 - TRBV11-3 CASSPEGETQYF TGTGCCAGCAGCCCGGAGGGAGAGACCCAGTACTTC
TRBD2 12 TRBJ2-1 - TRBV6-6 CASSHPGGEQFF TGTGCCAGCAGCCACCCGGGGGGTGAGCAGTTCTTC
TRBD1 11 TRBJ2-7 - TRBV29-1 CSGGQGHEQYF TGCAGCGGGGGACAGGGCCACGAGCAGTACTTC
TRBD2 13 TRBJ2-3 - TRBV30 CAWGEGTTDTQYF TGTGCCTGGGGGGAGGGGACTACAGATACGCAGTATTTT
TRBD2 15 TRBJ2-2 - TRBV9 CASSGFGGSAGELFF TGTGCCAGCTCGGGGTTCGGGGGGAGCGCCGGGGAGCTGTTTTTT
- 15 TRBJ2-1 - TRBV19 CASSIDGIAYNEQFF TGTGCCAGTAGTATAGATGGAATAGCGTACAATGAGCAGTTCTTC
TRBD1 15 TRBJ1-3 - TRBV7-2 CASSPDRGLWNTIYF TGTGCCAGCAGCCCAGACAGGGGGCTTTGGAACACCATATATTTT
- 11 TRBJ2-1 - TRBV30 CAWSTSGEQFF TGTGCCTGGAGTACCAGTGGTGAGCAGTTCTTC
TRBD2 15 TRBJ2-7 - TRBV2 CASSEGTSSSYEQYF TGTGCCAGCAGTGAAGGGACTAGCTCCTCCTACGAGCAGTACTTC
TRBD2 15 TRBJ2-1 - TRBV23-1 CASSQSPGSGGEQFF TGCGCCAGCAGTCAATCCCCCGGGAGCGGGGGAGAGCAGTTCTTC
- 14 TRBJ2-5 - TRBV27 CASSSTGKQETQYF TGTGCCAGCAGTTCCACGGGGAAACAAGAGACCCAGTACTTC
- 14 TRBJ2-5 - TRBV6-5 CASRSLGAGETQYF TGTGCCAGCAGGTCCCTGGGGGCTGGGGAGACCCAGTACTTC
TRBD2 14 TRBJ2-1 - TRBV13 CASSGTSSYNEQFF TGTGCCAGTAGCGGGACTAGCAGTTACAATGAGCAGTTCTTC